The T cell receptor (beta chain) under discussion was sequenced for a study of STAT5B mutations in CD4+ large granular lymphocyte leukemia. Assay used: immunoSEQ multiplex PCR; TCRdb lists only in-frame clones, some missing. The repertoire holds 32,000 or so clones, with 85% as singletons. CDR3 size: 15 residues. Germline V lookup: CDR1 MNHEY, CDR2 SMNVEV (reference sequence). V lost 8 bases and J lost 0, with 14 bases in between. About this clone: Its target is not known.

Findings and limits, study-wide: Compared with healthy controls (2/35), patient top clones favored TRBV06 (8/27). Higher CD4+ than CD8+ T-LGLL clonality might reflect small sample size. Main leukemic clonotypes were patient-specific, but about 26% appeared at low frequency elsewhere. CD4-sorted patient repertoires seemed more clonal than healthy CD4+ repertoires.

The sample consisted of CD4+ T cells from blood buffy coats. The chain recombines TRBV27 with TRBJ1-5; D remains ambiguous. The TCR comes from a human donor in good health. CDR3 nucleotide sequence: TGTGCCAGCCGCCGAGTTAGCTATAGCAATCAGCCCCAGCATTTT. Translated: CASRRVSYSNQPQHF.